The rows below give T cell receptor beta chains drawn from one sample of a study of blood T cell repertoires in COVID-19. Libraries were prepared by immunoSEQ multiplex PCR; TCRdb keeps only in-frame clonotypes and omits some of them. The sample carries approximately 120,000 clones, 70% to 80% recorded once. The sequencing sample was made of peripheral blood. Receptor source: a middle-aged man with active or convalescent COVID-19. Both conserved end residues are part of each CDR3. The order of the fields is clone size, D gene, J gene, V gene, CDR3 protein, CDR3 DNA. A D gene is named only where the DNA matches it firmly. A row's size may be missing; if present it is once, few, many or a size class.

. . TRBJ1-1 TRBV5-4 CASSRNTGTTRGEAFF TGTGCCAGCAGCCGTAATACAGGGACCACAAGGGGTGAAGCTTTCTTT
. . TRBJ1-2 TRBV6-5 CASSYKGAGYTF TGTGCCAGCAGTTATAAGGGAGCGGGCTACACCTTC
. TRBD1 TRBJ1-6 TRBV6-5 CASRTGFNSPLHF TGTGCCAGCAGGACAGGGTTTAATTCACCCCTCCACTTT
. TRBD2 TRBJ2-3 TRBV20-1 CSASALAGNSDTQYF TGCAGTGCTAGTGCGCTAGCGGGAAACTCAGATACGCAGTATTTT
. . TRBJ1-2 TRBV6-5 CASSPGGVEVYGYTF TGTGCCAGCAGCCCCGGAGGGGTCGAAGTTTATGGCTACACCTTC
. TRBD1 TRBJ2-3 TRBV9 CASSAGMDRVTDTQYF TGTGCCAGCAGCGCGGGAATGGACAGGGTCACAGATACGCAGTATTTT
. TRBD1 TRBJ1-3 TRBV5-1 CASSPTGAGNTIYF TGCGCCAGCAGCCCCACAGGGGCCGGAAACACCATATATTTT
. TRBD2 TRBJ2-7 TRBV5-6 CASSLSGGPSYEQYF TGTGCCAGCAGCCTTAGCGGGGGCCCCTCCTACGAGCAGTACTTC
. . TRBJ2-7 TRBV24-1 CATSQAPSYEQYF TGTGCCACCAGTCAGGCCCCCTCCTACGAGCAGTACTTC
. . TRBJ1-3 TRBV11-3 CASSSLLSSGNTIYF TGTGCCAGCAGCTCGTTACTTTCCTCTGGAAACACCATATATTTT
once TRBD1 TRBJ1-2 TRBV2 CASRPGQGNYGYTF TGTGCCAGCAGGCCGGGACAGGGGAACTATGGCTACACCTTC
. TRBD1 TRBJ1-1 TRBV7-3 CASSLGGGQGATEAFF TGTGCCAGCAGCTTAGGAGGTGGACAGGGAGCCACTGAAGCTTTCTTT
once TRBD2 TRBJ2-7 TRBV15 CATSRDQGLAGEMQYF TGTGCCACCAGCAGAGATCAGGGACTAGCGGGAGAGATGCAGTACTTC
once . TRBJ1-1 TRBV7-2 CASSSPGETTEAFF TGTGCCAGCAGCTCCCCAGGGGAGACTACTGAAGCTTTCTTT
. . TRBJ2-7 TRBV6-6 CASSYSGEGEQYF TGTGCCAGCAGTTACTCGGGAGAAGGGGAGCAGTACTTC
. TRBD2 TRBJ2-1 TRBV9 CASTSRDYSYNEQFF TGTGCCAGCACATCCCGGGACTACTCCTACAATGAGCAGTTCTTC
. TRBD2 TRBJ2-2 TRBV7-3 CASSPSSGRGTGELFF TGTGCCAGCAGCCCGTCGTCTGGGAGGGGAACCGGGGAGCTGTTTTTT
. TRBD1 TRBJ2-5 TRBV5-1 CASSETGLGETQYF TGCGCCAGCAGCGAGACAGGGCTGGGGGAGACCCAGTACTTC
. TRBD1 TRBJ1-6 TRBV9 CASSVGQGDSPLHF TGTGCCAGCAGCGTAGGACAGGGCGATTCACCCCTCCACTTT
. . TRBJ2-1 TRBV7-9 CASSVLANNEQFF TGTGCCAGCAGCGTGCTAGCAAACAATGAGCAGTTCTTC
. TRBD1 TRBJ2-3 TRBV29-1 CSVAQGPDTQYF TGCAGCGTCGCACAGGGGCCAGATACGCAGTATTTT
. TRBD1 TRBJ1-5 TRBV11-3 CASSLNRGTGESNQPQHF TGTGCCAGCAGCTTAAACAGGGGGACAGGGGAAAGCAATCAGCCCCAGCATTTT
. TRBD2 TRBJ2-7 TRBV10-2 CASIASGSTYEQYF TGCGCCAGCATAGCTAGCGGGAGTACCTACGAGCAGTACTTC
. . TRBJ2-7 TRBV14 CASSRTTGEQYF TGTGCCAGCAGCCGCACCACGGGCGAGCAGTACTTC
once TRBD1 TRBJ1-2 TRBV10-3 CAIRVEGASYGYTF TGTGCCATCAGGGTGGAGGGGGCTAGCTATGGCTACACCTTC
. TRBD1 TRBJ2-5 TRBV5-1 CASSPQGETQYF TGCGCCAGCAGCCCACAGGGGGAGACCCAGTACTTC
. . TRBJ2-7 TRBV7-9 CASSPPRGYEQYF TGTGCCAGCAGCCCCCCCAGGGGCTACGAGCAGTACTTC
. TRBD2 TRBJ2-5 TRBV5-1 CASSRAGEKKETQYF TGCGCCAGCAGCCGAGCGGGGGAGAAAAAAGAGACCCAGTACTTC
. . TRBJ1-3 TRBV18 CASSPVRGRPSGNTIYF TGTGCCAGCTCACCGGTCCGAGGCAGACCCTCTGGAAACACCATATATTTT
few TRBD2 TRBJ2-5 TRBV5-1 CATNPSGGAGETQYF TGCGCCACCAACCCCAGCGGGGGGGCAGGAGAGACCCAGTACTTC
. . TRBJ1-2 TRBV6-5 CASTPTGYGYTF TGTGCCAGCACCCCGACGGGCTATGGCTACACCTTC